Below, 13 T cell receptor beta chains from the same sample are listed, as sequenced in a study of blood T cell repertoires in COVID-19. Profiled with immunoSEQ multiplex PCR; TCRdb holds only in-frame clones, not every one. The sample has some 80,000 clones; around 83% are singletons. Sequencing used peripheral blood. Receptors originate from a woman in her sixties or seventies with acute or convalescent COVID-19.

This clone occurred a few times. The junction shows a germline mismatch at one end, possibly a read error. The rearrangement links TRBV7-3 to TRBJ1-5; 8 bases match TRBD1. The CDR3 length is 14 residues. CDR1 is SGHTA and CDR2 is FQGTGA in the germline V gene. The chain's CDR3 is CARRGLDRNQPQHF. The CDR3 DNA sequence: TGTGCCCGCAGGGGGCTGGACCGAAATCAGCCCCAGCATTTT. Full variable domain (rest looked up from reference TRBV7-3 and TRBJ1-5): GAGVSQTPSNKVTEKGKYVELRCDPISGHTALYWYRQSLGQGPEFLIYFQGTGAADDSGLPNDRFFAVRPEGSVSTLKIQRTERGDSAVYLCARRGLDRNQPQHFGDGTRLSIL.

This clone was found once. V is TRBV2 and J is TRBJ2-2, with TRBD2 matching 9 bases. Germline CDR1 reads SNHLY; CDR2 reads FYNNEI. This CDR3 contains 15 residues. Unmatched junction bases numbered 6, after V lost 4 bases and J lost 6 bases. The CDR3 DNA reads as TGTGCCAGCAGTGCCGCAGCGGGAGGCTCCGGGGAGCTGTTTTTT. Its translation is CASSAAAGGSGELFF.

This rearrangement joins TRBV7-2 to TRBJ1-1, with a weak D call TRBD1 (5 bases). V dropped 1 base and J dropped 5 bases, with 8 bases sitting between them. CDR1 is SGHTA, CDR2 FQGNSA, per germline. The CDR3 is made up of 13 amino acids. The CDR3 bases are TGTGCCAGCAGCTTAGAGCGGGGGACTGAAGCTTTCTTT. This translates into CASSLERGTEAFF.

With respect to this clone: An end of the junction does not agree with germline; a read error may underlie this. V gene TRBV3-1 (or the pseudogene TRBV3-2) combines with J gene TRBJ1-2, with D possibly matching TRBD1 (6 bases). There are 15 residues in the CDR3. Germline lookup yields CDR1 LGHDT and CDR2 YNNKEL (reference sequence). The CDR3 nucleotides are TGTGCCAGCAGCCGCAGTGAGACAGGATCCTATGGCCACACCTTC. It encodes CASSRSETGSYGHTF.

The chain uses TRBV3-1 (or the pseudogene TRBV3-2) and TRBJ2-1; D possibly corresponds to TRBD1 (6 bases). This CDR3 is 17 amino acids long. The V gene lost 2 bases and the J gene lost 13 bases, with 27 bases spanning the gap. From germline, CDR1 is LGHDT and CDR2 YNNKEL (reference sequence). CDR3 residues: CASSQTSSSVTGLRQFF. For the CDR3, the DNA is TGTGCCAGCAGCCAAACCTCTTCTTCGGTAACAGGGCTCCGACAGTTCTTC.

The chain couples TRBV30 to TRBJ1-4; TRBD1 aligns across 7 bases. CDR3 length: 14 amino acids. The V segment lost 1 base and the J segment 6 bases; nucleotides outside the gene matches: 5. CDR1 is GTSNPN and CDR2 is SVGIG in the germline V gene (reference sequence). The CDR3 loop is CAWSEGGSDEKLFF. For the CDR3, the DNA is TGTGCCTGGAGTGAAGGGGGCTCCGATGAAAAACTGTTTTTT. Looking up the rest from reference TRBV30 and TRBJ1-4 gives the full variable domain: SQTIHQWPATLVQPVGSPLSLECTVEGTSNPNLYWYRQAAGRGLQLLFYSVGIGQISSEVPQNLSASRPQDRQFILSSKKLLLSDSGFYLCAWSEGGSDEKLFFGSGTQLSVL.

This chain links TRBV2 with TRBJ1-4; possibly TRBD1 for D (6 bases). CDR3 length: 13 amino acids. V gave up 3 bases and J gave up 8 bases, with 10 bases separating them. The germline CDR1 and CDR2 sequences are SNHLY and FYNNEI. The CDR3 coding sequence is TGTGCCAGCAGTGATCGGGGGGGCGAAAAACTGTTTTTT. This encodes CASSDRGGEKLFF.

This clone turned up a few times. This sequence joins TRBV5-6 and TRBJ1-1; 7 nucleotides match TRBD1. CDR1 and CDR2 (germline): SGHDT, YYEEEE. J gave up 1 base and V 2 bases, and 8 bases lay outside the gene matches. The CDR3 totals 16 residues. As DNA, the CDR3 is TGTGCCAGCAGCTTCGAGGGGGCGTTAAGGAACACTGAAGCTTTCTTT. It specifies CASSFEGALRNTEAFF. The full variable domain, with the rest looked up from reference TRBV5-6 and TRBJ1-1, is DAGVTQSPTHLIKTRGQQVTLRCSPKSGHDTVSWYQQALGQGPQFIFQYYEEEERQRGNFPDRFSGHQFPNYSSELNVNALLLGDSALYLCASSFEGALRNTEAFFGQGTRLTVV.

This rearrangement joins TRBV20-1 to TRBJ2-2; maybe TRBD2 (6 bases). The CDR3 has 15 residues. The V and J ends lost 3 bases and 0 bases respectively, with 11 bases between them. The germline V gene has CDR1 DFQATT and CDR2 SNEGSKA (reference sequence). The CDR3 protein is CSASYWGANTGELFF. CDR3 DNA sequence: TGCAGTGCTAGTTACTGGGGGGCGAACACCGGGGAGCTGTTTTTT.

This clone has more than one count but fewer than ten. V and J are TRBV2 and TRBJ1-5; 10 nucleotides align to TRBD1. The CDR3 is made up of 14 amino acids. After removal of 6 bases from V and 1 base from J, the junction contained 0 bases not matched to a gene. The germline CDR1 and CDR2 sequences are SNHLY and FYNNEI. CDR3 in amino acids: CASRGQGSNQPQHF. CDR3 coding DNA: TGTGCCAGCAGGGGACAGGGGAGCAATCAGCCCCAGCATTTT.

V usage is TRBV2 and J usage is TRBJ2-1; tentatively, D is TRBD2 (6 bases). Germline V CDR1 and CDR2: SNHLY, FYNNEI. The ends were cut back, 7 bases at V and 4 bases at J, with 14 bases in the middle. The length of the CDR3 is 14 residues. The CDR3 loop reads CASTWERVYNEQFF. DNA of the CDR3: TGTGCCAGCACTTGGGAGCGGGTATACAATGAGCAGTTCTTC.

V is TRBV7-3 and J is TRBJ2-1, with a possible D match to TRBD1 (7 bases). Germline V gene lookup returns CDR1 SGHTA and CDR2 FQGTGA. V lost 1 base, J lost 11 bases, and 12 bases lay in between. The CDR3 runs 13 residues. In nucleotides, the CDR3 is TGTGCCAGCAGCTTAAATCGGAGGGGGCAGCAGTTCTTC. It yields the protein CASSLNRRGQQFF.

This chain links TRBV18 with TRBJ1-3; TRBD1 agrees at 8 bases. Germline CDR1 KGHSH, CDR2 LQKENI. This CDR3 comprises 13 residues. V gave up 2 bases and J gave up 9 bases; unmatched junction bases: 3. The CDR3 nucleotides are TGTGCCAGCTCACCAGGACAGGGTGGCACCATATATTTT. This codes for CASSPGQGGTIYF.